Sequencing of this T cell receptor beta chain was carried out in a study of blood T cell repertoires in COVID-19. In the study overall: Acute and convalescent COVID-19 specimens originated in the United States, Italy and Spain. T cells, B-cell-depleted T cells, or PBMCs provided the cDNA or gDNA that served as material.

The CDR3 is made up of 15 amino acids. The V segment lost 3 bases and the J segment 7 bases; nucleotides outside the gene matches: 5. In germline, CDR1 is SEHNR, CDR2 FQNEAQ (reference sequence). As processed by the authors: Estimation of nucleated cell counts was performed using reference gene primer amplification. Some clones are missing from TCRdb's copy, which holds only in-frame ones; the method was immunoSEQ multiplex PCR. The DNA gave D and trimming, while V, J and clone size come from that table. The table has 40,000 to 45,000 clones, roughly 90% seen once. The chain employs TRBV7-9 and TRBJ2-1, with 11 positions matching TRBD1. This receptor was identified in a human donor in a cohort sampled during active COVID-19. Sequenced material: peripheral blood. The CDR3 region has the DNA TGTGCCAGCAGCTTGGACAGGGGGCGTAGAAATGAGCAGTTCTTC. Protein sequence: CASSLDRGRRNEQFF.